This TCR beta chain was sequenced during a study of graft-versus-host responses after intestinal transplantation. Sequencing was performed with immunoSEQ multiplex PCR; in TCRdb, only in-frame clones are kept and a portion is missing. Of about 47,000 clones listed, approximately 92% are singletons. CDR1 is SGHTA, CDR2 FQGNSA, per germline. Trimming shortened V by 0 bases and J by 4 bases, and 10 bases separated the two germline ends. The CDR3 has 15 residues. Only one count was recorded for this clone. Its antigen is as yet unknown. Study-level findings and limits: Recipient marrow held GvH clones, some first seen in ileum or blood.

The chain employs TRBV7-2 and TRBJ2-1; weak D call: TRBD2 (6 bases). The clonotype was recovered from a human patient who received an intestinal transplant, so some T cells may come from the graft donor. The sample was PBMCs, taken about 790 days after a first intestinal transplant, on the day of a second. The CDR3 DNA reads TGTGCCAGCAGCTTAGCAAGCGGGCCGTACAATGAGCAGTTCTTC. It is translated as CASSLASGPYNEQFF.